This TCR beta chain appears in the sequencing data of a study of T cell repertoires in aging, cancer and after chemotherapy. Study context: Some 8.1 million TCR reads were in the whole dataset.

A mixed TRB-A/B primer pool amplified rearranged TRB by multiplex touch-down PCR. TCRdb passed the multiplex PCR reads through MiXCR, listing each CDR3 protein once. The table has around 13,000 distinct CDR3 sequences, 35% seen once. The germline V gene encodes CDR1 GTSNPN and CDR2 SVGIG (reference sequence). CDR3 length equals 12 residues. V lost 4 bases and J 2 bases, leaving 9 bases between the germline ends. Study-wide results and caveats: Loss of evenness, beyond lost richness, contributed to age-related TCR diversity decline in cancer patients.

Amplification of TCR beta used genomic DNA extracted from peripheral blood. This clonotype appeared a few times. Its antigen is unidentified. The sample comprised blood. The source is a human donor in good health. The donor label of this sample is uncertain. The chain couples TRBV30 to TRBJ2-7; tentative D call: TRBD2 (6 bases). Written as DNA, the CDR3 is TGTGCCTGGAATGCGGGGACCTACGAGCAGTACTTC. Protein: CAWNAGTYEQYF. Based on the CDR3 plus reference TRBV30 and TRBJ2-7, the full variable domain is SQTIHQWPATLVQPVGSPLSLECTVEGTSNPNLYWYRQAAGRGLQLLFYSVGIGQISSEVPQNLSASRPQDRQFILSSKKLLLSDSGFYLCAWNAGTYEQYFGPGTRLTVT.